Below are 2 T cell receptor beta chains sequenced from a single sample in a study of OX40 agonist ivuxolimab in advanced cancers. TCRdb keeps only in-frame clones here, not all; method: immunoSEQ multiplex PCR. This sample carries approximately 44,000 clones, over 70% of them seen once, and the ten largest clones take about 10%. Sequences were derived from CD4+ or CD8+ T cells sorted from blood, sampled in a trial of the OX40 agonist ivuxolimab. Source of these receptors: an adult with an advanced solid tumor such as melanoma, head and neck, liver or kidney cancer.

V and J are TRBV19 and TRBJ1-1; possible D gene TRBD1, 5 bases. CDR3 length: 17 amino acids. Germline values: CDR1 LNHDA, CDR2 SQIVND (reference sequence). Trimming cost V 8 bases and J 4 bases, with 26 bases left between them. The CDR3 sequence: CASGNIRERTMGTEAFF. The CDR3 region has the DNA TGTGCCAGTGGGAACATCAGGGAAAGGACTATGGGCACTGAAGCTTTCTTT.

The V and J genes are TRBV4-3 and TRBJ1-2; 9 positions match TRBD1. The CDR3 extends over 14 amino acids. CDR1 is LGHNA and CDR2 is YSLEER in the germline V gene. The V gene end was trimmed by 3 bases and the J gene end by 8 bases; junction bases not matched to a gene: 7. CDR3 DNA: TGCGCCAGCAGCCACACAGGGGGCGCGGGGGGCTACACCTTC. Its translation is CASSHTGGAGGYTF.